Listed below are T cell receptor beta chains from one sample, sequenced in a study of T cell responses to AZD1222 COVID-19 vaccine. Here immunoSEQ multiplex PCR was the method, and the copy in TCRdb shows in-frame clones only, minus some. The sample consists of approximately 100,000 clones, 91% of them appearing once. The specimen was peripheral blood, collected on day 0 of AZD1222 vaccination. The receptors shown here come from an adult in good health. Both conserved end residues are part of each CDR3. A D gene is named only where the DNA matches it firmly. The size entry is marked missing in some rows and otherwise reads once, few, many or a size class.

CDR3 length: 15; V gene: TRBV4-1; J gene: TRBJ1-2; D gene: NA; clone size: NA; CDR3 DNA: TGCGCCAGCAGCCTCTCCCCGGGGGAAGACTATGGCTACACCTTC; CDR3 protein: CASSLSPGEDYGYTF
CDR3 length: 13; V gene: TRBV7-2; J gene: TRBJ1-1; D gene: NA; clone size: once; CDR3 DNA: TGTGCCAGCAGTGTGGACAGGAACACTGAAGCTTTCTTT; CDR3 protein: CASSVDRNTEAFF
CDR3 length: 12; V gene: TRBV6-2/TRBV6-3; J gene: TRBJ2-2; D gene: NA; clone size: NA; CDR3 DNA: TGTGCCAGCAGCAATTCCCCCGGGGAGCTGTTTTTT; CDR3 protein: CASSNSPGELFF
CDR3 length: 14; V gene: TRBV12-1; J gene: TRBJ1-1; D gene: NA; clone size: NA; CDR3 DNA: TGTGCCAGCAGCTTTGCTGCGTCGTACACTGAAGCTTTCTTT; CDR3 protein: CASSFAASYTEAFF
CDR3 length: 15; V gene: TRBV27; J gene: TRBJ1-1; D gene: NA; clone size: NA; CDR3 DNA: TGTGCCAGCAGTTTTCTAGGGTCCGAGGGCACTGAAGCTTTCTTT; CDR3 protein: CASSFLGSEGTEAFF
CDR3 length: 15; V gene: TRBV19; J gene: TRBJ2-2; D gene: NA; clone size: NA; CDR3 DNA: TGTGCCAGTAGTAGTCGATCGGGAGATACCGGGGAGCTGTTTTTT; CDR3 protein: CASSSRSGDTGELFF
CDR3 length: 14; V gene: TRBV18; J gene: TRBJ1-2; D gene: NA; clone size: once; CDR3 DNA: TGTGCCAGCTCATCCTGGACCGCCAACTATGGCTACACCTTC; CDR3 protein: CASSSWTANYGYTF
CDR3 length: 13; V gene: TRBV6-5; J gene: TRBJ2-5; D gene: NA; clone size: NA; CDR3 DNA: TGTGCCAGCAGTTGGACAGAGCAAGAGACCCAGTACTTC; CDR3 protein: CASSWTEQETQYF
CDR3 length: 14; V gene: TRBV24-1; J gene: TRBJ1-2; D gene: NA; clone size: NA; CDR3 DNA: TGTGCCACCAGTGACCCCAGGGCCGGAGAGGGCTACACCTTC; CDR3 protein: CATSDPRAGEGYTF
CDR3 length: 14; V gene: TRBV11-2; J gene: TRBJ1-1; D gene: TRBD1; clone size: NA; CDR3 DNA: TGTGCCGGGGGGAACAGGGGCATGAACACTGAAGCTTTCTTT; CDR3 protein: CAGGNRGMNTEAFF
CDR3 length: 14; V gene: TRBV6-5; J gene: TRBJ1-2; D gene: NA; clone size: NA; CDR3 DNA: TGTGCCAGCAGTTATACGGGCACCTACTATGGCTACACCTTC; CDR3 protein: CASSYTGTYYGYTF
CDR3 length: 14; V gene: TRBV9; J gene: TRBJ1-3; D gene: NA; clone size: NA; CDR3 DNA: TGTGCCAGCAGCGTAGAAGCCTCTGGAAACACCATATATTTT; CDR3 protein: CASSVEASGNTIYF
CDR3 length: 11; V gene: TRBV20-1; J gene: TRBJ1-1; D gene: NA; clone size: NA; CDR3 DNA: TGCAGTGCTACCTGGAACACTGAAGCTTTCTTT; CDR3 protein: CSATWNTEAFF
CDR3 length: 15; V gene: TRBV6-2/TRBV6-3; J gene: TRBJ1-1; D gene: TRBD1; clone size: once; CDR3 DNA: TGTGCCAGCAGTTACCGCCGTGGGACAGGGATGGGGGCTTTCTTT; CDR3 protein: CASSYRRGTGMGAFF
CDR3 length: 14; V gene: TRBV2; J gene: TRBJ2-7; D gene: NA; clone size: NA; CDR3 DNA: TGTGCCAGCAGTGTGGAGGCAGGGGCCTACGAGCAGTACTTC; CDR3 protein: CASSVEAGAYEQYF
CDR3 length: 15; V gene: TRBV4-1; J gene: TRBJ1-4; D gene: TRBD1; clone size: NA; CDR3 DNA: TGCGCCAGCAGCCGGGACAGTGCAACTAATGAAAAACTGTTTTTT; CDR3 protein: CASSRDSATNEKLFF
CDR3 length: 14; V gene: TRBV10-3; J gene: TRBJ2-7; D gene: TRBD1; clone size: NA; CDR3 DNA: TGTGCCATCCACGGGACAGGGGGCTCCTACGAGCAGTACTTC; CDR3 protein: CAIHGTGGSYEQYF
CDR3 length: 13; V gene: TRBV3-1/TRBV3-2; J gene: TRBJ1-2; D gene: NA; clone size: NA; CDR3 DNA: TGTGCCAGCAGCCAAGATTGGGGCGGGGCTTACACCTTC; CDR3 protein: CASSQDWGGAYTF
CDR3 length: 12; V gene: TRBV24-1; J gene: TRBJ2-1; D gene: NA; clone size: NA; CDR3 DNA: TGTGCCACCAGTGATTTAAAGAATGAGCAGTTCTTC; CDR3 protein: CATSDLKNEQFF
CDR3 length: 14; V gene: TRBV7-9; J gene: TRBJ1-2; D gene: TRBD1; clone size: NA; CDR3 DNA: TGTGCCAGCAGCTCCCGGGACAGGGGCTATGGCTACACCTTC; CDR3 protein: CASSSRDRGYGYTF
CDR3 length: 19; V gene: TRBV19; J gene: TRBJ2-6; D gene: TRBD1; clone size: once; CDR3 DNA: TGTGCCAGTAGTATAGGCCCGGGACAGGGGGCGACTGGGGCCAACGTCCTGACTTTC; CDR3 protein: CASSIGPGQGATGANVLTF
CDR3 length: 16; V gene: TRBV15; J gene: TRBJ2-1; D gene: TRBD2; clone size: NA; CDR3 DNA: TGTGCCACCAGCAACCACGGACTAGCGGGAGTTGGTGAGCAGTTCTTC; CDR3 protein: CATSNHGLAGVGEQFF
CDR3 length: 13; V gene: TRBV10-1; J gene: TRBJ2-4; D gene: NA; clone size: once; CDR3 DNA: TGCGCCAGCAGTGAGTACCTAGAGGGCATTCAGTACTTC; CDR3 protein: CASSEYLEGIQYF
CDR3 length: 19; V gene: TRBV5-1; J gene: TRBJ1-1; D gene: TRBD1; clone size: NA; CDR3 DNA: TGCGCCAGCAGCCAACCACTTTCCTACCGGGACAGGTCGAACACTGAAGCTTTCTTT; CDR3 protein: CASSQPLSYRDRSNTEAFF
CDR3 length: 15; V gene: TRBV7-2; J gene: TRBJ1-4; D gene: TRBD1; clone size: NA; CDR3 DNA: TGTGCCAGCAGCCCGAGACAGGGCGCGGAGGAAAAACTGTTTTTT; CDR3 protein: CASSPRQGAEEKLFF
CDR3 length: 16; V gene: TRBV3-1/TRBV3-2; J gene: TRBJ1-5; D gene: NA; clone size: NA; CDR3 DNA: TGTGCCAGCAGCCAAGATCAAGGGGCGATTAATCAGCCCCAGCATTTT; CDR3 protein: CASSQDQGAINQPQHF
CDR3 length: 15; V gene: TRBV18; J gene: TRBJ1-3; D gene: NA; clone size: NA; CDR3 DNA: TGTGCCAGCTCACCACCTCCACAGAATGGAAACACCATATATTTT; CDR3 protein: CASSPPPQNGNTIYF
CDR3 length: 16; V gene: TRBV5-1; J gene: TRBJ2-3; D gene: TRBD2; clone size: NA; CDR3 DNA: TGCGCCAGCAGCTTGCTAAGCGGGAGGGCCTTAGATACGCAGTATTTT; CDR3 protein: CASSLLSGRALDTQYF
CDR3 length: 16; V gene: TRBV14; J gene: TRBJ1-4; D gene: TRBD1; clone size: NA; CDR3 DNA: TGTGCCAGCAGCCAACTTGGGACAGGGGGTTATGAAAAACTGTTTTTT; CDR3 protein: CASSQLGTGGYEKLFF
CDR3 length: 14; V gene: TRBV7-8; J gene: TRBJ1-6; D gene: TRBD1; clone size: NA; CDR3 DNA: TGTGCCAGCACCTTAGACAGGGGCTATTCACCCCTCCACTTT; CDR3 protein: CASTLDRGYSPLHF
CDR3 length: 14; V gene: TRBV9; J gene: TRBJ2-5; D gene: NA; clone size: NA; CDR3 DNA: TGTGCCAGCAGCGCCGGTGGGCAGCAAGAGACCCAGTACTTC; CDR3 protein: CASSAGGQQETQYF
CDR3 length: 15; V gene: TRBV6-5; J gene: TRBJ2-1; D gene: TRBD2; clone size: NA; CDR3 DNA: TGTGCCAGCCGCGGACTAGCGGGGGCCGGGAATGAGCAGTTCTTC; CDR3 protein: CASRGLAGAGNEQFF
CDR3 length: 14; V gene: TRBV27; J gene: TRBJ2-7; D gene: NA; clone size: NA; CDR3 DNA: TGTGCCAGCAGCCCCTGGGGAGTCTCCTACGAGCAGTACTTC; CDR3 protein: CASSPWGVSYEQYF
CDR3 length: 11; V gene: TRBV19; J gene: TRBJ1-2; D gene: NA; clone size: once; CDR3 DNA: TGTGCCAGTAAGGAGGCTTATGGCTACACCTTC; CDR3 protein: CASKEAYGYTF
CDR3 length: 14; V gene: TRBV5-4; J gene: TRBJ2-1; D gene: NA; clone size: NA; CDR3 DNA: TGTGCCAGCAGCTCCTGGTCGCATGAGGGTGAGCAGTTCTTC; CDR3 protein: CASSSWSHEGEQFF
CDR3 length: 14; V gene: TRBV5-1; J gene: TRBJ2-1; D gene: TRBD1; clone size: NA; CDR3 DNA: TGCGCCAGTAAGCCGGGACAGGGGTACAATGAGCAGTTCTTC; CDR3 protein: CASKPGQGYNEQFF
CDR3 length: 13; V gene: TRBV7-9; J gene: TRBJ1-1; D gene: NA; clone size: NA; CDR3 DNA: TGTGCCAGCAGCTTAAGTATGAACACTGAAGCTTTCTTT; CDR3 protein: CASSLSMNTEAFF
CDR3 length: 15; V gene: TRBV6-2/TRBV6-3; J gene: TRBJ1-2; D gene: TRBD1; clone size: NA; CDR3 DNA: TGTGCCAGCAGTTACGTGGGACAGGGAAACTATGGCTACACCTTC; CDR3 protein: CASSYVGQGNYGYTF
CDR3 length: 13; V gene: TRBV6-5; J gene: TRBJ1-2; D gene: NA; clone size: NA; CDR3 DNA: TGTGCCAGCAGACCGGGCCGGGACAATGGCTACACCTTC; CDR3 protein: CASRPGRDNGYTF
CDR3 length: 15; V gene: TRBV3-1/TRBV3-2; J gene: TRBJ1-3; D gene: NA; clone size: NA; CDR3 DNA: TGTGCCAGCAGCCAAATTCTGACCTCTGGAAACACCATATATTTT; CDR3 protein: CASSQILTSGNTIYF
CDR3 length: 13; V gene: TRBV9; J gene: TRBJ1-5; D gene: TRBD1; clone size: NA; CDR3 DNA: TGTGCCAGCAGCCAGGGGGGCAATCAGCCCCAGCATTTT; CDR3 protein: CASSQGGNQPQHF
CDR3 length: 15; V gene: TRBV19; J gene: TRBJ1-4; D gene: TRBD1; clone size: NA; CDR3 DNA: TGTGCCAGTAGTAGACGACAGGGAGGGGATGAAAAACTGTTTTTT; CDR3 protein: CASSRRQGGDEKLFF
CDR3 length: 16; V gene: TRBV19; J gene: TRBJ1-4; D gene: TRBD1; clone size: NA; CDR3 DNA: TGTGCCAGTAGTACGTACGGGACAGGGCTAAGTGAAAAACTGTTTTTT; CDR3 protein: CASSTYGTGLSEKLFF
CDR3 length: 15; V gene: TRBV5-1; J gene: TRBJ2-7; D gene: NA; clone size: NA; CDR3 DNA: TGCGCCAGCAGGTACTTGGAGTCAGGATCCTACGAGCAGTACTTC; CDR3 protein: CASRYLESGSYEQYF
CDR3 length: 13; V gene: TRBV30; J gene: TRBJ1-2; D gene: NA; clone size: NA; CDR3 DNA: TGTGCCTGGCACCTCTCCACGGCAGAAGGCTACACCTTC; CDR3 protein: CAWHLSTAEGYTF
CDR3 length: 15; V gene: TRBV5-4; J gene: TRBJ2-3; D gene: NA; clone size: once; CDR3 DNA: TGTGCCAGCAGCTTGTCGGCTAAGGGGGGGGATACGCAGTATTTT; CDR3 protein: CASSLSAKGGDTQYF
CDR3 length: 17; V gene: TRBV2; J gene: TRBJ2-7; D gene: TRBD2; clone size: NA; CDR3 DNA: TGTGCCAGCAGGGAAACCTATAGCGGGGGACCCTCCTACGAGCAGTACTTC; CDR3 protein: CASRETYSGGPSYEQYF
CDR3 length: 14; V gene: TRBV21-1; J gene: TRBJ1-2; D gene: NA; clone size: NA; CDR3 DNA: TGTGCCAGCAGCAAAGTTCCCACCAACTATGGCTACACCTTC; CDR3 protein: CASSKVPTNYGYTF
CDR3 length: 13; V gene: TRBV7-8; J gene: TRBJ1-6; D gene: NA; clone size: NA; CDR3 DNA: TGTGCCAGCAGGCGGGGGGCGGGCTCACCCCTCCACTTT; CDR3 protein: CASRRGAGSPLHF
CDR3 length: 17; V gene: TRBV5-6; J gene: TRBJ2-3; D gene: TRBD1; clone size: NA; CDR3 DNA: TGTGCCAGCAGCTCGGCCGGACAGGGGGCTAACACAGATACGCAGTATTTT; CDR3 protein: CASSSAGQGANTDTQYF
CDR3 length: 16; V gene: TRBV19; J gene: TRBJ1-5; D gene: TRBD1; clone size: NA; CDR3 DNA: TGTGCCAGTAGTCCCGCGGCAGGGGGTAGCAATCAGCCCCAGCATTTT; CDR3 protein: CASSPAAGGSNQPQHF
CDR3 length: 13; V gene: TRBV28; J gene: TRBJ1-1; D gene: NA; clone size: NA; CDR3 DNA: TGTGCCAGCAGACTCCAACTCGACACTGAAGCTTTCTTT; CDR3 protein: CASRLQLDTEAFF
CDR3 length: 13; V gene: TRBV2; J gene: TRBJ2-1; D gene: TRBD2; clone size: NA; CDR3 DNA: TGTGCCAGCAGAACGGGACTAGTAAATGAGCAGTTCTTC; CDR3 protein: CASRTGLVNEQFF
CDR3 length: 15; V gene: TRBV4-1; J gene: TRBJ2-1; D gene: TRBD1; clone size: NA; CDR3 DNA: TGCGCCAGCAGGTCTCCCGGGACAGGTGGTAATGAGCAGTTCTTC; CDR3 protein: CASRSPGTGGNEQFF